This T cell receptor beta chain was recorded in a study of tissue T cells after allogeneic stem cell transplantation. Across the study: Gastrointestinal graft-versus-host disease was present in all patients, each treated with several therapy lines. Study findings and constraints: Shared clones across patients were few; motif clustering revealed tissue-specific shared signatures. Tissue-detected TCR repertoire was only partly captured by blood and spleen T cells.

To note about this clone: Its antigen remains unknown.

The protocol was immunoSEQ multiplex PCR, while the TCRdb copy is restricted to in-frame clones and leaves out a portion. The data show some 28,000 clones, with less than 90% seen just once and over 3% held by the top ten. The V gene lost 3 bases and the J gene lost 1 base, with 12 bases spanning the gap. The CDR3 has 14 amino acids. Germline CDR1 is DFQATT and CDR2 is SNEGSKA (reference sequence). This chain joins TRBV20-1 and TRBJ1-1; tentatively, D is TRBD1 (6 bases). The specimen comprised blood, sampled before transplantation. This sequence was found in a woman between 18 and 55 years old who later had graft-versus-host disease after an allogeneic stem cell transplant. CDR3 sequence reads: CSASYGGRNTEAFF. In DNA, the CDR3 is TGCAGTGCTAGTTATGGGGGGCGGAACACTGAAGCTTTCTTT.